This T cell receptor beta chain was sequenced for a study of T cells after yellow fever vaccination. Whole-study findings and limits: Secondary responses were weaker yet peaked faster, day 5 versus 15.

This clonotype was detected only a few times. Antigen unknown. The CDR3 extends over 14 amino acids. The ends were cut back, 1 base at V and 7 bases at J, with 14 bases in the middle. The germline CDR1 and CDR2 sequences are SEHNR and FQNEAQ (reference sequence). 5'RACE template switching added a universal primer site and UMIs to TCR cDNA. MiXCR, run by TCRdb on the 5' RACE reads, gives a single entry per CDR3 protein. The data show hundreds of thousands of distinct CDR3 sequences, 9% to 15% seen once. The chain recombines TRBV7-9 with TRBJ2-7; perhaps D is TRBD1 or TRBD2 (5 bases each). The clonotype originates from a man younger than 45 who received the YFV17D yellow fever vaccine. Material: PBMCs, obtained on the day of the yellow fever booster vaccination. The CDR3 sequence is CASSLGSNWGEQYF. The CDR3 bases are TGTGCCAGCAGCTTAGGCAGCAATTGGGGGGAGCAGTACTTC.